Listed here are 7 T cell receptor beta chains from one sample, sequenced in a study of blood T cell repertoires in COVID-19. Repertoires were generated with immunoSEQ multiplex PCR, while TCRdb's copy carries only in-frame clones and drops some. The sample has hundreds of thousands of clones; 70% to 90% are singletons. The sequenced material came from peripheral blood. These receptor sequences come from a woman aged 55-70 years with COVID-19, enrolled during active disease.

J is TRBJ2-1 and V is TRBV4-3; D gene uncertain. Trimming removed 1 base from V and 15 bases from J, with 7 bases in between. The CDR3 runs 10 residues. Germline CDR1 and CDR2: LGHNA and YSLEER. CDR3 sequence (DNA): TGCGCCAGCAGCCAAGCGGGTGGGTTCTTC. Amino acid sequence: CASSQAGGFF.

CDR3 coding DNA: TGCAGTGCTAGTGAGGGGGCCCAGCCCCAGCATTTT. Translation: CSASEGAQPQHF. V gene TRBV20-1 combines with J gene TRBJ1-5, with TRBD1 identical over 7 bases. The J segment lost 7 bases and the V segment lost 3 bases, leaving 3 bases of the junction unmatched. In germline, CDR1 is DFQATT, CDR2 SNEGSKA (reference sequence). This CDR3 comprises 12 residues.

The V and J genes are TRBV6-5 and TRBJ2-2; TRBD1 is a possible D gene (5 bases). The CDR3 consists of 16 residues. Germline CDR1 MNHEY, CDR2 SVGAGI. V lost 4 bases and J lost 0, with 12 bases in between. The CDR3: CASSSAPRANTGELFF. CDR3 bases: TGTGCCAGCAGTTCCGCTCCCAGGGCGAACACCGGGGAGCTGTTTTTT.

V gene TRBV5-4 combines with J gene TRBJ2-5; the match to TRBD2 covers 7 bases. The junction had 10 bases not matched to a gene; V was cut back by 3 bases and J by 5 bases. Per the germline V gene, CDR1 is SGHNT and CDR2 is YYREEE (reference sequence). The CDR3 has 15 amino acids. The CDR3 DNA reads TGTGCCAGCAGCTCCGAACTAGCGAGTTGGGAGACCCAGTACTTC. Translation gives CASSSELASWETQYF.

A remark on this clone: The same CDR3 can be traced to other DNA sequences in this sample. The CDR3 protein is CASSLQGNTEAFF. CDR3 nucleotide sequence: TGTGCCAGCAGCTTACAGGGCAACACTGAAGCTTTCTTT. The genes are TRBV11-2 and TRBJ1-1, with D possibly matching TRBD1 (5 bases). Trimming left V 2 bases short and J 2 bases short, with 6 bases between. This CDR3 is built from 13 residues. Germline V gene lookup returns CDR1 SGHAT and CDR2 FQNNGV. The full variable domain, completed using reference TRBV11-2 and TRBJ1-1, is EAGVAQSPRYKIIEKRQSVAFWCNPISGHATLYWYQQILGQGPKLLIQFQNNGVVDDSQLPKDRFSAERLKGVDSTLKIQPAKLEDSAVYLCASSLQGNTEAFFGQGTRLTVV.

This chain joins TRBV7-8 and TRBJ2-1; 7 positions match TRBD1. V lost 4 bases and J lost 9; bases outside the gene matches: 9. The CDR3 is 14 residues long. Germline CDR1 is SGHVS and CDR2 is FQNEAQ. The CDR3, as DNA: TGTGCCAGCAGCTCGCAACAGGGGAAGGGTGAGCAGTTCTTC. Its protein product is CASSSQQGKGEQFF. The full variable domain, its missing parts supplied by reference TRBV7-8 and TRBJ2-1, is GAGVSQSPRYKVAKRGQDVALRCDPISGHVSLFWYQQALGQGPEFLTYFQNEAQLDKSGLPSDRFFAERPEGSVSTLKIQRTQQEDSAVYLCASSSQQGKGEQFFGPGTRLTVL.

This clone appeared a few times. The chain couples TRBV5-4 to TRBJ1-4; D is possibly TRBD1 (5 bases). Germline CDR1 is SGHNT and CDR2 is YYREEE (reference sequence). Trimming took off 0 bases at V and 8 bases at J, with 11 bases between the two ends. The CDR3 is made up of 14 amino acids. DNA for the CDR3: TGTGCCAGCAGCTTGGACCAGGGAGGAGAAAAACTGTTTTTT. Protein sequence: CASSLDQGGEKLFF.